The present entry profiles one T cell receptor (beta chain) with its context. Its antigen remains unknown. The sample is drawn from a study of CD8+ T cells in alopecia areata. V shed 6 bases and J 5 bases; nucleotides not matched to a gene: 7. The CDR3 length is 14 residues. The germline V gene has CDR1 SGHDN and CDR2 FVKESK. It was cDNA, reverse transcribed from extracted RNA, that served as the sequencing template. Assay used: immunoSEQ multiplex PCR; TCRdb lists only in-frame clones, some missing. The data show 75,000 to 100,000 clones, about 45% seen once. Study-level results: Patients displayed less clarity in TCR sharing than mice, a finding possibly related to HLA. Scalp sample data also include resident alphabeta T cells from normal skin.

V and J are TRBV14 and TRBJ2-5; TRBD1 matches at 9 bases. Sequencing was done on a sample of CD4+ T cells sorted from blood. The source is a human donor with alopecia areata. This CDR3 is CASRRTGEGETQYF. CDR3 DNA sequence: TGTGCCAGCAGGCGGACAGGGGAAGGGGAGACCCAGTACTTC.